This T cell receptor beta chain was profiled in a study of identical twins. Trimming took 5 bases from V and 9 from J; bases not matched to a gene: 10. Per germline, CDR1 MDHEN and CDR2 SYDVKM. The CDR3 contains 14 residues. About this clonotype itself: Its antigen remains unknown.

Carrying unique molecular identifiers, the cDNA also gained a universal primer site through template switching. TCRdb used MiXCR to reprocess the 5' RACE reads, holding one entry per CDR3 protein. The table lists about 470,000 distinct CDR3 sequences, roughly a quarter of them singletons. Every sampled donor was Caucasian and healthy. Overall study findings and caveats: There were fewer insertions in abundant cord blood beta clonotypes, but memory repertoires showed no such pattern.

The data were also submitted as part of a second study, on T cells expressing NK-cell markers. That paper states: With an anti-gamma-delta TCR antibody, sorting in several experiments was kept to alpha-beta TCR T cells.

Sequenced input: CD4+ T cells sorted from blood. The chain links TRBV28 to TRBJ2-1; 7 positions agree with TRBD2. This sequence originates from a woman aged 18-35 years in good health. CDR3 loop: CASSTLGLVGEQFF. CDR3 DNA sequence: TGTGCCAGCAGTACCCTAGGACTAGTGGGTGAGCAGTTCTTC.